These 22 T cell receptor beta chains were all obtained from the same sample, sequenced in a study of T-cell reconstitution after alpha-beta-depleted transplantation in children. Unique molecular identifiers were used to barcode this TCRbeta library. TCRdb reprocessed the PCR reads with MiXCR, giving one entry per CDR3 protein. The sample consists of 500,000 to 600,000 distinct CDR3 sequences, 15% to 20% of them appearing once. The source was PBMCs from the stem cell graft donor, collected from the stem cell graft. Receptors originate from a human donor who donated a stem cell graft to a child with acute lymphoblastic leukemia.

The chain has TRBV20-1 and TRBJ1-5; D unresolved. Germline CDR1 DFQATT, CDR2 SNEGSKA (reference sequence). V dropped 1 base and J dropped 4 bases, with 11 bases sitting between them. The CDR3 totals 14 residues. This CDR3 reads CSARAGLTNQPQHF. The CDR3, as DNA: TGCAGTGCTAGAGCCGGACTGACGAATCAGCCCCAGCATTTT.

J is TRBJ1-1 and V is TRBV10-1, with D perhaps matching TRBD1 (6 bases). The V gene lost 3 bases and the J gene lost 3 bases, with 14 bases spanning the gap. Germline loops: CDR1 WNHNN, CDR2 SYGVQD (reference sequence). CDR3 length: 15 amino acids. The DNA of the CDR3 is TGCGCCAGCAGTGATGGAGTTGGGGGGCACACTGAAGCTTTCTTT. This encodes CASSDGVGGHTEAFF.

CDR3 loop: CASSRGLAGLTDTQYF. The CDR3 region has the DNA TGTGCCAGCAGCCGCGGACTAGCGGGTCTCACAGATACGCAGTATTTT. The V call is TRBV7-9, the J call TRBJ2-3; 11 bases line up with TRBD2. The CDR3 totals 16 residues. J lost 2 bases, V lost 5 bases, and 6 bases had no gene match. Germline values: CDR1 SEHNR, CDR2 FQNEAQ (reference sequence). Full variable domain (remainder filled in from reference TRBV7-9 and TRBJ2-3): DTGVSQNPRHKITKRGQNVTFRCDPISEHNRLYWYRQTLGQGPEFLTYFQNEAQLEKSRLLSDRFSAERPKGSFSTLEIQRTEQGDSAMYLCASSRGLAGLTDTQYFGPGTRLTVL.

This clonotype was counted a single time. The rearrangement uses TRBV6-5 and TRBJ1-2; 9 positions agree with TRBD1. Germline values: CDR1 MNHEY, CDR2 SVGAGI. The trim removed 0 bases at V and 3 bases at J, leaving 2 bases unmatched. This CDR3 region has 15 residues. The CDR3 DNA is TGTGCCAGCAGTTACTCGACAGGGGGGGACTATGGCTACACCTTC. It codes for CASSYSTGGDYGYTF.

This rearrangement joins TRBV12-3 or TRBV12-4 to TRBJ1-1; D ambiguous. The CDR3 contains 15 residues. V was cut by 3 bases and J by 6 bases, with 17 bases left in between. The CDR3 spells CASSLVPPQSAEAFF. CDR3 DNA: TGTGCCAGCAGTTTGGTCCCCCCGCAGAGCGCTGAAGCTTTCTTT.

The rearrangement joins TRBV27 to TRBJ1-4; TRBD1 matches 7 bases. Germline CDR1 is MNHEY and CDR2 is SMNVEV (reference sequence). The CDR3 covers 16 residues. Germline trimming cut 4 bases from V and 8 bases from J; bases unmatched to any gene: 13. Here the CDR3 reads CASSSTTGVGGEKLFF. The CDR3 nucleotides read TGTGCCAGCAGTTCCACTACAGGGGTTGGGGGGGAAAAACTGTTTTTT.

The rearrangement uses TRBV30 and TRBJ2-3; 10 nucleotides agree with TRBD2. CDR3 length equals 13 residues. CDR1 is GTSNPN, CDR2 SVGIG, per germline (reference sequence). V shed 8 bases and J 1 base; nucleotides not matched to a gene: 3. CDR3 nucleotide sequence: TGTGCCAGCGGGAGGGCCGGCACAGATACGCAGTATTTT. It yields the protein CASGRAGTDTQYF.

The table lists this clonotype with many counts. The chain couples TRBV5-1 to TRBJ2-4; D not certain. V gave up 6 bases and J gave up 3 bases, with 13 bases separating them. CDR1 and CDR2 (germline): SGHRS, YFSETQ. The length of the CDR3 is 14 residues. As DNA, the CDR3 is TGCGCCAGCAATCCCGGTCTGATCAAAAACATTCAGTACTTC. It codes for CASNPGLIKNIQYF.

This clonotype was observed a handful of times. The V and J genes are TRBV29-1 and TRBJ2-2; D is unresolved. Germline V gives CDR1 SQVTM, CDR2 ANQGSEA. CDR3 length: 13 amino acids. Trimming left V 3 bases short and J 3 bases short, with 8 bases between. The CDR3 loop is CSVETAHTGELFF. The CDR3 region has the DNA TGCAGCGTTGAGACTGCGCACACCGGGGAGCTGTTTTTT.

The chain joins TRBV12-3 or TRBV12-4 to TRBJ1-2, with 9 nucleotides matching TRBD1. CDR3 length: 14 residues. V was pared by 5 bases and J by 5 bases, with 6 bases of the junction left unmatched. The CDR3 spells CASSDGQGRYGYTF. The CDR3 nucleotides are TGTGCCAGCAGTGATGGACAGGGGAGGTATGGCTACACCTTC.

This clonotype was detected a few times. The V and J genes are TRBV3-1 and TRBJ1-1; D is undetermined. The V gene's germline CDR1 is LGHDT and CDR2 YNNKEL (reference sequence). This CDR3 spans 14 amino acids. The germline V and J ends were trimmed by 4 bases and 5 bases, with 14 bases remaining between them. The DNA of the CDR3 is TGTGCCAGCAGCCCCGGGGTAAGTGGGACTGAAGCTTTCTTT. Translated, it gives CASSPGVSGTEAFF.

This clonotype has just a few counts. This sequence joins TRBV2 and TRBJ2-7; D remains ambiguous. The CDR3 is made up of 12 amino acids. The V gene lost 5 bases and the J gene lost 3 bases, with 8 bases spanning the gap. In germline, CDR1 is SNHLY, CDR2 FYNNEI. CDR3 protein: CASSLGFYEQYF. DNA of the CDR3: TGTGCCAGCAGTCTAGGTTTCTACGAGCAGTACTTC.

The rearrangement joins TRBV9 to TRBJ1-1, with D perhaps TRBD1 (6 bases). CDR3 size: 13 residues. V was clipped by 3 bases and J by 5 bases, with 11 bases between them. The germline V gene encodes CDR1 SGDLS and CDR2 YYNGEE. The DNA of the CDR3 is TGTGCCAGCAGCGCGGGGGCAGGGACTGAAGCTTTCTTT. This translates into CASSAGAGTEAFF.

This clonotype has only a few counts. This sequence joins TRBV27 and TRBJ1-5, with D possibly matching TRBD1 (5 bases). CDR1 is MNHEY and CDR2 is SMNVEV in the germline V gene (reference sequence). V shed 3 bases and J shed 7 bases, with 10 bases lying between them. The CDR3 contains 13 residues. CDR3 protein: CASSFGGRQPQHF. DNA of the CDR3: TGTGCCAGCAGTTTTGGGGGGAGGCAGCCCCAGCATTTT.

V gene TRBV15 combines with J gene TRBJ2-1, with 11 nucleotides matching TRBD2. The CDR3 length is 13 residues. Germline V gene lookup returns CDR1 LNHNV and CDR2 YYDKDF (reference sequence). The V and J ends lost 9 bases and 4 bases, in that order; junction bases with no gene match: 2. The CDR3 protein is CATGTSGYNEQFF. CDR3 nucleotides: TGTGCCACAGGGACTAGCGGTTACAATGAGCAGTTCTTC.

The rearrangement uses TRBV5-6 and TRBJ2-7; D unclear. The CDR3 contains 14 residues. Germline-derived CDR1 and CDR2 are SGHDT and YYEEEE. V was shortened by 2 bases and J by 3 bases, with 12 bases between the two germline ends. The CDR3 loop reads CASSFLGRYYEQYF. The CDR3 bases are TGTGCCAGCAGCTTCCTTGGCCGATACTACGAGCAGTACTTC.

In its sample, this clonotype was seen a few times. The rearrangement links TRBV12-3 or TRBV12-4 to TRBJ1-2; the D gene is possibly TRBD1 (5 bases). V lost 3 bases and J 8 bases, leaving 13 bases between the germline ends. The CDR3 runs 13 residues. CDR3 DNA: TGTGCCAGCAGTTTTCGGGACTCGAGGGGCTACACCTTC. It yields the protein CASSFRDSRGYTF.

This clonotype was seen a handful of times. This chain uses TRBV29-1 with TRBJ2-1; 13 positions agree with TRBD2. After removal of 7 bases from V and 6 bases from J, the junction contained 3 bases not matched to a gene. The CDR3 has 13 residues. The germline V gene encodes CDR1 SQVTM and CDR2 ANQGSEA. The DNA for the CDR3 is TGCAGCGGGCGGACTAGCGGGAGCAATGAGCAGTTCTTC. It codes for CSGRTSGSNEQFF.

This clonotype showed up many times. The chain employs TRBV7-3 and TRBJ1-5; 7 bases match TRBD1. Trimming removed 6 bases from V and 3 bases from J; junction bases left unmatched: 2. The CDR3 is made up of 13 amino acids. Germline CDR1 is SGHTA and CDR2 is FQGTGA. CDR3 protein: CASSKGANQPQHF. The CDR3 DNA reads TGTGCCAGCAGTAAGGGGGCCAATCAGCCCCAGCATTTT. Supplemented by reference TRBV7-3 and TRBJ1-5, the full variable domain reads GAGVSQTPSNKVTEKGKYVELRCDPISGHTALYWYRQSLGQGPEFLIYFQGTGAADDSGLPNDRFFAVRPEGSVSTLKIQRTERGDSAVYLCASSKGANQPQHFGDGTRLSIL.

The J gene is TRBJ2-5, the V gene TRBV29-1, with D possibly matching TRBD1 (6 bases). Germline V gives CDR1 SQVTM, CDR2 ANQGSEA. Trimming took 4 bases from V and 5 from J, leaving 14 bases between them. The CDR3 is made up of 13 amino acids. Here the CDR3 reads CSVVPGARETQYF. The CDR3 nucleotides read TGCAGCGTTGTCCCAGGGGCGAGGGAGACCCAGTACTTC.

The V gene is TRBV7-8, the J gene TRBJ2-2; a possible D gene is TRBD2 (5 bases). CDR1 is SGHVS and CDR2 is FQNEAQ in the germline V gene. This CDR3 has 14 amino acids. Trimming removed 5 bases from V and 5 bases from J, with 12 bases in between. Here the CDR3 DNA reads TGTGCCAGCAGCGTCGTGAGGGAAACCGGGGAGCTGTTTTTT. It specifies CASSVVRETGELFF.

The CDR3 loop reads CSAHLGQGKGSPLHF. In nucleotides, the CDR3 is TGCAGTGCTCATCTCGGACAGGGGAAAGGTTCACCCCTCCACTTT. The V gene is TRBV20-1, the J gene TRBJ1-6; TRBD1 matches 9 bases. The CDR3 runs to 15 residues. Germline CDR1 reads DFQATT; CDR2 reads SNEGSKA (reference sequence). V dropped 5 bases and J dropped 9; count of bases not matched to a gene: 11.